The source of this T cell receptor beta chain is a study of blood T cell repertoires in COVID-19. About the study: Acute and convalescent COVID-19 samples came from the United States, Italy and Spain. PBMCs, B-cell-depleted T cells, or T cells were the source of the cDNA or gDNA that made up the material.

Those enrolled, adults aged 18 to 89 years, came from some 23 US areas. Authors' processing steps: The assay estimated nucleated cells by amplifying reference gene primers. The method was immunoSEQ multiplex PCR; TCRdb's version includes in-frame clones alone and lacks a portion of them. V and J calls and clone size are copied from that table; D and trimming were computed from the DNA. The sample lists nearly 350,000 clones; roughly 84% were seen once. Germline V CDR1 and CDR2: GTSNPN, SVGIG (reference sequence). CDR3 length: 12 amino acids. The germline V and J ends were trimmed by 5 bases and 5 bases, with 9 bases remaining between them.

V gene TRBV30 combines with J gene TRBJ1-4; D unclear. The clonotype originates from a woman in her thirties who had recovered from COVID-19. Sequencing was done on a sample of PBMCs or T cells enriched from blood (not recorded which). The CDR3 is CAWGPRNEKLFF. The CDR3 coding sequence is TGTGCCTGGGGACCGAGAAATGAAAAACTGTTTTTT. The full variable domain, its missing parts supplied by reference TRBV30 and TRBJ1-4, is SQTIHQWPATLVQPVGSPLSLECTVEGTSNPNLYWYRQAAGRGLQLLFYSVGIGQISSEVPQNLSASRPQDRQFILSSKKLLLSDSGFYLCAWGPRNEKLFFGSGTQLSVL.